This TCR beta chain was obtained from a study of shared clonotypes between healthy human individuals. General study results and limits: Among non-shared clonotypes, generation probabilities were lower than among those shared by all four donors. Across four donors, naive CD4 shared roughly 5.2%, naive CD8 around 3.5%, memory CD4 about 2.5%, memory CD8 around 0.36%. Naive subsets generally exceeded memory subsets in estimated richness.

Terminally differentiated effector memory CD45RA+ cells were left out of the naive CD8 fraction, which was CD45RO-negative and positively selected for CCR7. The study drew its donors from healthy HIV-negative adults without recent acute infections or vaccinations. Data came from immunoSEQ multiplex PCR; TCRdb stores just in-frame clones and leaves some out. The sample yields 2 million to 2.5 million clones, over 85% seen once. Points on this clone: As yet, its antigen is unknown.

The CDR3 runs 12 residues. Trimming pared 6 bases from V and 3 bases from J, leaving 8 bases between. CDR1 is KGHSH, CDR2 LQKENI, per germline. The sequencing sample was made of naive CD8+ T cells sorted from blood. This sequence was found in a man younger than 30 in good health. The rearrangement joins TRBV18 to TRBJ2-5, with D maybe TRBD2 (6 bases). CDR3 sequence reads: CASSGLKETQYF. The CDR3 bases are TGTGCCAGCTCGGGACTTAAAGAGACCCAGTACTTC.